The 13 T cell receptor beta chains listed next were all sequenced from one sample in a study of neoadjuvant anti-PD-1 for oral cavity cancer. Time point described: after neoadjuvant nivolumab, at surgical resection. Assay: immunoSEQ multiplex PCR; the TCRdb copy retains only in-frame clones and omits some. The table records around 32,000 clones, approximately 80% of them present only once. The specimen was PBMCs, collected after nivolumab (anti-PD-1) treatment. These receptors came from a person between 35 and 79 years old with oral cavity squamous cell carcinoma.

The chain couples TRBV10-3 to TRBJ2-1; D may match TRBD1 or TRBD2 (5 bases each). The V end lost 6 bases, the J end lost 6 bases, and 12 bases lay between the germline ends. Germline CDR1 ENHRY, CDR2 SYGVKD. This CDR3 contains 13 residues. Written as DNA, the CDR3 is TGTGCCATCAGCGGGCTTGGGGGCAATGAGCAGTTCTTC. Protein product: CAISGLGGNEQFF.

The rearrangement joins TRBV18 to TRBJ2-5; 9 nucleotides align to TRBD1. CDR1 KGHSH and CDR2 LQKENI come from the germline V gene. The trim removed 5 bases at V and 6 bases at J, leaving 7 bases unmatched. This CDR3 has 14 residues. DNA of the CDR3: TGTGCCAGCTCAGGGATGGGACAGGGAAAGACCCAGTACTTC. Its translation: CASSGMGQGKTQYF. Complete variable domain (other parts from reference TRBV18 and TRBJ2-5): NAGVMQNPRHLVRRRGQEARLRCSPMKGHSHVYWYRQLPEEGLKFMVYLQKENIIDESGMPKERFSAEFPKEGPSILRIQQVVRGDSAAYFCASSGMGQGKTQYFGPGTRLLVL.

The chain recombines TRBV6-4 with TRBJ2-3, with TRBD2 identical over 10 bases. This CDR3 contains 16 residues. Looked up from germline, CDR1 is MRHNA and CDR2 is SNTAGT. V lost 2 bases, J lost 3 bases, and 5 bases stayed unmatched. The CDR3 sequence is CASSDGPSGGTDTQYF. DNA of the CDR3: TGTGCCAGCAGTGACGGGCCTAGCGGGGGAACAGATACGCAGTATTTT.

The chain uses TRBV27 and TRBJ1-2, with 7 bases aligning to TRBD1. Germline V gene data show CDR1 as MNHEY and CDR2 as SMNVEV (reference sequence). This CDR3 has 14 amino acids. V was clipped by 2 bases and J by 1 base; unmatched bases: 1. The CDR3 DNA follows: TGTGCCAGCAGTTTAAGACAGGGTAACTATGGCTACACCTTC. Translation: CASSLRQGNYGYTF.

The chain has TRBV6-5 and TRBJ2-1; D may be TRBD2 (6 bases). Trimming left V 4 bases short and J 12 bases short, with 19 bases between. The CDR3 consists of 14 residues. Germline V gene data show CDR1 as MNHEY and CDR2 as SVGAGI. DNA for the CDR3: TGTGCCAGCAGTTTATGGGGGGACCAATCCCGGCAGTTCTTC. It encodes CASSLWGDQSRQFF.

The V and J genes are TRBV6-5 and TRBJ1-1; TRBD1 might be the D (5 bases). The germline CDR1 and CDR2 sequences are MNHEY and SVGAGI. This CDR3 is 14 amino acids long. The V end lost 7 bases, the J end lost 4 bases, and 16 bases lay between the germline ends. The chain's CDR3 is CASNLGRGVTEAFF. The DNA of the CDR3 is TGTGCCAGCAATCTAGGGAGGGGTGTCACTGAAGCTTTCTTT.

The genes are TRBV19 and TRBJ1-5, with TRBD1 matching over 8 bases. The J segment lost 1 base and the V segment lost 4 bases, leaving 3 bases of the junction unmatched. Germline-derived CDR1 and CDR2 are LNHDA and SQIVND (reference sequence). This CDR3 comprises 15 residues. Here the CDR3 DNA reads TGTGCCAGTAGTACTCAGGGGGCGAGCAATCAGCCCCAGCATTTT. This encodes CASSTQGASNQPQHF.

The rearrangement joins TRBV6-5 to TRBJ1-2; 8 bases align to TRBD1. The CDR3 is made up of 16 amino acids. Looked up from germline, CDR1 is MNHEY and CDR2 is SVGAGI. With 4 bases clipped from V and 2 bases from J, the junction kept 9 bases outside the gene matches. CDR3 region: CASSWGTGPVNYGYTF. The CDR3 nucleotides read TGTGCCAGCAGTTGGGGGACAGGACCTGTAAACTATGGCTACACCTTC.

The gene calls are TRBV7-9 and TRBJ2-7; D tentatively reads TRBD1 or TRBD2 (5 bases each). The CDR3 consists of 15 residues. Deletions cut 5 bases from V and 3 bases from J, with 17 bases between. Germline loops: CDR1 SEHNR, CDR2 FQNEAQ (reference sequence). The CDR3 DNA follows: TGTGCCAGCAGCACGACCGCCGGGACGGACTACGAGCAGTACTTC. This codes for CASSTTAGTDYEQYF.

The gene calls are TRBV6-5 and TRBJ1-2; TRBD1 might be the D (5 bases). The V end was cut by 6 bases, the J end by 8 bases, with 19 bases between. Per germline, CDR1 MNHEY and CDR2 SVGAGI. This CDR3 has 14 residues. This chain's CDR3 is CASRTWGPLYGYTF. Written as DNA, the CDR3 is TGTGCCAGCAGGACGTGGGGACCCCTCTACGGCTACACCTTC.

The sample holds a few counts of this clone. The CDR3 DNA reads TGTGCCATCAGTGAGTCACCGGGACAGGGGGTGAAAGGATCCTACGAGCAGTACTTC. Protein product: CAISESPGQGVKGSYEQYF. The chain links TRBV10-3 to TRBJ2-7; the match to TRBD1 covers 11 bases. CDR3 length equals 19 residues. Trimming took 0 bases from V and 1 from J; bases not matched to a gene: 11. The germline CDR1 and CDR2 sequences are ENHRY and SYGVKD.

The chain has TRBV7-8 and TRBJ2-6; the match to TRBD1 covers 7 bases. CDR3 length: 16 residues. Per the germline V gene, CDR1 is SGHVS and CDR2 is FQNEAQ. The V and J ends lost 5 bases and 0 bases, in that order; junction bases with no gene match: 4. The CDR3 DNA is TGTGCCAGCAGCCAGGACAGGAGCTCTGGGGCCAACGTCCTGACTTTC. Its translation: CASSQDRSSGANVLTF.

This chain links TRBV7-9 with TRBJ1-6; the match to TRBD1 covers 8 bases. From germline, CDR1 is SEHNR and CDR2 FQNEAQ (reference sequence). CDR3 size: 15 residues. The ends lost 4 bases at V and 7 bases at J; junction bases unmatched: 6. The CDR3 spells CASSSDGTGNSPLHF. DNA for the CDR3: TGTGCCAGCAGCTCAGATGGGACAGGAAATTCACCCCTCCACTTT.